The 15 T cell receptor beta chains given below trace back to one sample, sequenced in a study of OX40 agonist ivuxolimab in advanced cancers. Repertoires were generated with immunoSEQ multiplex PCR, while TCRdb's copy carries only in-frame clones and drops some. The sample shows about 53,000 clones, 75% to 80% of them seen only once. Material: CD4+ or CD8+ T cells sorted from blood, obtained in a trial of the OX40 agonist ivuxolimab. Source of these receptors: an adult with an advanced solid tumor such as melanoma, head and neck, liver or kidney cancer.

V is TRBV19 and J is TRBJ1-6; D gene unclear. V lost 1 base and J lost 7, with 11 bases in between. CDR3 length equals 15 residues. Germline V gene data show CDR1 as LNHDA and CDR2 as SQIVND (reference sequence). CDR3 nucleotides: TGTGCCAGTAGTATAGTGATAGGGCTGAATTCACCCCTCCACTTT. Encoded protein: CASSIVIGLNSPLHF.

Here the CDR3 DNA reads TGTGCCAGCAGGGGGGAAGTCACCTACGAGCAGTACTTC. It encodes CASRGEVTYEQYF. The chain links TRBV6-1 to TRBJ2-7; D possibly matches TRBD1 or TRBD2 (5 bases each). In germline, CDR1 is MNHNS, CDR2 SASEGT. This CDR3 has 13 amino acids. Trimming removed 6 bases from V and 2 bases from J, with 11 bases in between.

This chain uses TRBV2 with TRBJ1-5, with 8 bases aligning to TRBD1. Unmatched junction bases numbered 3, after V lost 6 bases and J lost 2 bases. Germline-derived CDR1 and CDR2 are SNHLY and FYNNEI. This CDR3 spans 14 amino acids. CDR3 DNA: TGTGCCAGCAGCGACAGGGGTCGCAATCAGCCCCAGCATTTT. It is translated as CASSDRGRNQPQHF.

Turning to this clone: The same CDR3 arises from other DNA sequences in this sample as well. This chain joins TRBV7-2 and TRBJ1-1, with no clear D. This CDR3 contains 14 residues. V was shortened by 2 bases and J by 5 bases, with 12 bases between the two germline ends. The germline gives CDR1 SGHTA, CDR2 FQGNSA. The CDR3 coding sequence is TGTGCCAGCAGCTTAAGGCGGGCTTGGACTGAAGCTTTCTTT. Its translation: CASSLRRAWTEAFF.

V usage is TRBV14 and J usage is TRBJ1-3, with no clear D. The CDR3 sequence is 14 residues long. The V end was cut by 9 bases, the J end by 0 bases, with 12 bases between. The V gene's germline CDR1 is SGHDN and CDR2 FVKESK. CDR3 region: CASATQVSGNTIYF. The CDR3 region has the DNA TGTGCCAGTGCGACTCAAGTCTCTGGAAACACCATATATTTT.

The chain employs TRBV18 and TRBJ1-6, with D possibly being TRBD1 (5 bases). The germline gives CDR1 KGHSH, CDR2 LQKENI. This CDR3 has 15 amino acids. V was cut by 3 bases and J by 7 bases, with 13 bases left in between. In DNA form, the CDR3 reads TGTGCCAGCTCACCCGGGACGAGAAGCAATTCACCCCTCCACTTT. Translated, it gives CASSPGTRSNSPLHF.

This clone was counted a single time. The chain carries TRBV29-1 and TRBJ2-1; D is possibly TRBD1 (6 bases). V dropped 5 bases and J dropped 1 base, with 6 bases sitting between them. CDR1 and CDR2 (germline): SQVTM, ANQGSEA. The CDR3 extends over 12 amino acids. Here the CDR3 reads CSVRGSYNEQFF. In DNA form, the CDR3 reads TGCAGCGTTAGGGGGTCCTACAATGAGCAGTTCTTC.

The chain has TRBV5-1 and TRBJ2-3, with D perhaps TRBD1 (6 bases). V dropped 4 bases and J dropped 0 bases, with 12 bases sitting between them. The CDR3 is 15 residues long. In germline, CDR1 is SGHRS, CDR2 YFSETQ. The CDR3 here is CASSVGQPSTDTQYF. CDR3 DNA: TGCGCCAGCAGCGTGGGACAACCTAGCACAGATACGCAGTATTTT.

The chain employs TRBV11-1 and TRBJ1-1; D is ambiguous. Germline V gene lookup returns CDR1 SGHAT and CDR2 FQDESV (reference sequence). V lost 3 bases and J 3 bases, leaving 8 bases between the germline ends. CDR3 size: 13 residues. DNA of the CDR3: TGTGCCAGCAGCTTTCAAAGGGACACTGAAGCTTTCTTT. Protein product: CASSFQRDTEAFF.

The chain is built from TRBV5-1 and TRBJ2-1; D gene unclear. The length of the CDR3 is 11 residues. Trimming left V 0 bases short and J 9 bases short, with 4 bases between. Per germline, CDR1 SGHRS and CDR2 YFSETQ. The CDR3 protein is CASSLDREQFF. CDR3 DNA: TGCGCCAGCAGCTTGGATCGTGAGCAGTTCTTC.

DNA of the CDR3: TGTGCCAGCAGCTTAACCAGGGGAGGCGGTGAGCAGTTCTTC. Translating it yields CASSLTRGGGEQFF. The V call is TRBV7-2, the J call TRBJ2-1; tentatively, D is TRBD1 or TRBD2 (6 bases each). Trimming stripped 2 bases from V and 9 bases from J, with 14 bases between. There are 14 residues in the CDR3. Germline CDR1 is SGHTA and CDR2 is FQGNSA.

In this sample, this clone turned up many times. The CDR3 DNA reads as TGTGCCAGCGGCCCGACAGGTCCGGGGTCACCCCTCCACTTT. Amino acid sequence: CASGPTGPGSPLHF. V usage is TRBV7-2 and J usage is TRBJ1-6, with a weak D call TRBD1 (6 bases). This CDR3 has 14 residues. Germline CDR1 SGHTA, CDR2 FQGNSA. V gave up 8 bases and J gave up 10 bases, with 18 bases separating them.

This clone has just a few counts. The chain joins TRBV11-2 to TRBJ2-2; D is tentatively TRBD1 or TRBD2 (5 bases each). V was trimmed by 5 bases and J by 5 bases, leaving 9 bases between them. This CDR3 is 13 amino acids long. Germline CDR1 and CDR2: SGHAT and FQNNGV. The chain's CDR3 is CASSPGPTGELFF. The CDR3 coding sequence is TGTGCCAGCAGCCCGGGACCTACCGGGGAGCTGTTTTTT.

This chain connects TRBV27 to TRBJ1-5; D not resolved. Trimming shortened V by 8 bases and J by 4 bases, and 18 bases separated the two germline ends. The length of the CDR3 is 15 residues. CDR1 and CDR2 (germline): MNHEY, SMNVEV (reference sequence). The DNA for the CDR3 is TGTGCCAGCTCGGATCGTCCGGGCGGGAATCAGCCCCAGCATTTT. Amino acids: CASSDRPGGNQPQHF.

This clone has only one observation. The chain has TRBV5-4 and TRBJ1-2; 9 nucleotides agree with TRBD1. The germline gives CDR1 SGHNT, CDR2 YYREEE (reference sequence). The CDR3 runs to 18 residues. Trimming at V came to 4 bases and at J to 2 bases, leaving 15 bases not matched to a gene. The CDR3 bases are TGTGCCAGCAGCCCTACCGTGTCATGGACAGGGGTCAACTATGGCTACACCTTC. Amino acids: CASSPTVSWTGVNYGYTF.